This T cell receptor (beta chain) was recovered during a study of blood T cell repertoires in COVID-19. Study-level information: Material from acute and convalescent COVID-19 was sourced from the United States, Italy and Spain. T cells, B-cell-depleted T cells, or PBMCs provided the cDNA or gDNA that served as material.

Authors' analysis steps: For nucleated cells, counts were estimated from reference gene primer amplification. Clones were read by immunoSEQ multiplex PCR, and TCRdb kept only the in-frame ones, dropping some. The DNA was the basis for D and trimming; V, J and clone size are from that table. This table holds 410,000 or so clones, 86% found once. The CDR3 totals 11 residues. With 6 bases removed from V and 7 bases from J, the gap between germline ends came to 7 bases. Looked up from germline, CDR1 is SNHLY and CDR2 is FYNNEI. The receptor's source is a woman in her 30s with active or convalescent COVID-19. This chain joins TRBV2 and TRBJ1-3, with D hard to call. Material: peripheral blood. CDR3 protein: CASREANTIYF. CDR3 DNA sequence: TGTGCCAGCAGGGAGGCGAACACCATATATTTT.